The sequence of this T cell receptor (beta chain) was determined in a study of T cells in Graves' hyperthyroidism and ophthalmopathy. Out of about 10 ml of fresh peripheral blood came the PBMCs. It was RNA transcripts that yielded the amplified TCR beta CDR3 regions. The HTBI primer set drove a first-round RT-PCR of the TCR CDR3. TCRdb processed the multiplex PCR reads anew with MiXCR; each CDR3 protein has one entry. The sample records 300,000 to 350,000 distinct CDR3 sequences, roughly 17% being singletons. With 1 base removed from V and 8 bases from J, the gap between germline ends came to 9 bases. This CDR3 is 13 amino acids long. Per the germline V gene, CDR1 is SGDLS and CDR2 is YYNGEE.

This TCR came from a young man with Graves' hyperthyroidism. Material for sequencing was blood. The chain links TRBV9 to TRBJ1-4; no reliable D call. The CDR3 DNA reads as TGTGCCAGCAGCGTAATACCCGACGAAAAACTGTTTTTT. Translating it yields CASSVIPDEKLFF. Together with reference TRBV9 and TRBJ1-4, the CDR3 gives the full variable domain: DSGVTQTPKHLITATGQRVTLRCSPRSGDLSVYWYQQSLDQGLQFLIQYYNGEERAKGNILERFSAQQFPDLHSELNLSSLELGDSALYFCASSVIPDEKLFFGSGTQLSVL.